The 10 T cell receptor beta chains presented below share a single source sample, sequenced in a study of T cell responses to AZD1222 COVID-19 vaccine. Only in-frame clones appear in the TCRdb table, and some are missing; sequencing was by immunoSEQ multiplex PCR. The table shows some 120,000 clones, with 70% to 90% occurring only once. The sequenced sample was peripheral blood, obtained on day 0 of AZD1222 vaccination. These receptors came from an adult in good health.

The chain uses TRBV4-1 and TRBJ2-2; D is perhaps TRBD2 (5 bases). Germline V gene lookup returns CDR1 MGHRA and CDR2 YSYEKL. The CDR3 sequence is 16 residues long. With 5 bases removed from V and 0 bases from J, the gap between germline ends came to 13 bases. CDR3 protein: CASSYQDSTNTGELFF. CDR3 nucleotides: TGCGCCAGCAGCTACCAGGACTCAACGAACACCGGGGAGCTGTTTTTT.

The gene calls are TRBV6-8 and TRBJ1-5; D is undetermined. Germline assignment: CDR1 MNHGY and CDR2 SAAAGT. V was trimmed by 5 bases and J by 2 bases, leaving 16 bases between them. CDR3 length: 16 amino acids. The CDR3 DNA reads TGTGCCAGCAGTCCCGGACGTAATAGTGGCAATCAGCCCCAGCATTTT. The encoded protein is CASSPGRNSGNQPQHF.

This sequence joins TRBV19 and TRBJ1-5; maybe TRBD1 (5 bases). The CDR3 is made up of 15 amino acids. V dropped 3 bases and J dropped 4 bases, with 13 bases sitting between them. In germline, CDR1 is LNHDA, CDR2 SQIVND (reference sequence). CDR3 residues: CASSIVRRENQPQHF. The CDR3 bases are TGTGCCAGTAGTATTGTACGCAGGGAAAATCAGCCCCAGCATTTT.

The V gene is TRBV6-2 or TRBV6-3, the J gene TRBJ2-7; no definite D call. The ends were cut back, 2 bases at V and 4 bases at J, with 9 bases in the middle. From germline, CDR1 is MNHEY and CDR2 SVGEGT. The CDR3 loop spans 13 amino acids. As DNA, the CDR3 is TGTGCCAGCAGTTACCAGGTCTATTACGAGCAGTACTTC. It encodes CASSYQVYYEQYF.

DNA of the CDR3: TGTGCCAGCAGCCGCGACAGGGAATATGGCTACACCTTC. Its translation: CASSRDREYGYTF. This chain joins TRBV7-8 and TRBJ1-2; 7 positions agree with TRBD1. There are 13 residues in the CDR3. Trimming cost V 5 bases and J 5 bases; bases outside gene matches: 5. Germline V gives CDR1 SGHVS, CDR2 FQNEAQ.

V and J are TRBV25-1 and TRBJ1-1, with 8 nucleotides matching TRBD1. There are 13 residues in the CDR3. V was pared by 7 bases and J by 5 bases, with 6 bases of the junction left unmatched. Germline lookup yields CDR1 MGHDK and CDR2 SYGVNS. The CDR3 DNA sequence: TGTGCCAGCACCCAGGGGGCGCGAACTGAAGCTTTCTTT. Amino acid sequence: CASTQGARTEAFF. Supplemented by reference TRBV25-1 and TRBJ1-1, the full variable domain reads EADIYQTPRYLVIGTGKKITLECSQTMGHDKMYWYQQDPGMELHLIHYSYGVNSTEKGDLSSESTVSRIRTEHFPLTLESARPSHTSQYLCASTQGARTEAFFGQGTRLTVV.

This chain connects TRBV5-6 to TRBJ1-2; the D is unclear. V was trimmed by 4 bases and J by 2 bases, leaving 15 bases between them. The CDR3 consists of 15 residues. Per the germline V gene, CDR1 is SGHDT and CDR2 is YYEEEE. CDR3 protein: CASSPTRSENYGYTF. The CDR3 DNA reads as TGTGCCAGCAGCCCAACCCGGTCTGAGAACTATGGCTACACCTTC.

V usage is TRBV3-1 (or the pseudogene TRBV3-2) and J usage is TRBJ2-7; 13 bases fit TRBD2. The CDR3 is 16 residues long. Germline V gives CDR1 LGHDT, CDR2 YNNKEL (reference sequence). V was clipped by 3 bases and J by 3 bases; unmatched bases: 5. CDR3 DNA sequence: TGTGCCAGCAGCCAGGGACTAGCGGGGACCCTCTACGAGCAGTACTTC. This encodes CASSQGLAGTLYEQYF.

V is TRBV30 and J is TRBJ1-2, with a tentative D call TRBD1 (5 bases). CDR3 length: 13 amino acids. The ends were cut back, 1 base at V and 8 bases at J, with 14 bases in the middle. CDR1 and CDR2 from the germline V gene are GTSNPN and SVGIG (reference sequence). The CDR3 DNA reads TGTGCCTGGAGTGGTCCAGGGAGGGTCGGCTACACCTTC. It codes for CAWSGPGRVGYTF.

V gene TRBV7-3 combines with J gene TRBJ2-1; TRBD2 matches 8 bases. V shed 5 bases, J shed 1 base, and the junction held 16 bases outside the gene matches. The CDR3 has 19 amino acids. Germline lookup yields CDR1 SGHTA and CDR2 FQGTGA. The CDR3, as DNA: TGTGCCAGCAGCCGTTTACCTCGCTTACTAGCGGAATCCTACAATGAGCAGTTCTTC. Its translation: CASSRLPRLLAESYNEQFF.